This T cell receptor beta chain was found in a study of blood T cell repertoires in COVID-19 (TCRdb year 2020). Background on the whole study: Samples covering the acute and convalescent phases of COVID-19 were provided by collaborators in the United States, Italy and Spain. The prospective study material was composed of cDNA or gDNA derived from T cells, B-cell-depleted T cells, or PBMCs. The dataset comprised deeply sampled blood TCRbeta repertoires from subjects exposed to, actively infected with, or recovered from COVID-19. A freely available public database, intended as a resource for researchers studying the immune response to SARS-CoV-2, is where the repertoires were released. The samples were drawn from two sources: the first 160 participants of the ongoing ImmuneRACE study, and 1,254 subjects contributed by 6 global collaborators. Sample metadata almost always included a de-identified subject ID, COVID-19 status, age in years and sex. Where available, HLA class I and class II types were obtained from metadata supplied by the sample provider rather than from assay-based typing.

Enrolling through a virtual design, the prospective study's participants ranged in age from roughly 18 to 100 years and lived across about two dozen United States geographic areas. To assign participants to cohorts, the prospective study relied on clinical history that participants themselves reported in a screening survey and a study questionnaire. Exposed participants were defined as having been in contact with someone with a PCR-confirmed or clinician-diagnosed COVID-19 case within 2 weeks of study entry. Each participant in the prospective study had whole blood, serum and a nasopharyngeal or oropharyngeal swab collected by mobile phlebotomists. Additional blood draws and questionnaires over an approximately two-month period could optionally be provided by prospective study participants. Before DNA extraction, prospective study blood samples were shipped either frozen or at room temperature.

The paper's findings and limits, for the study overall: The quantity of clinical and demographic metadata differed by source and by participant and was supplied without curation.

TCRbeta CDR3 regions were amplified from genomic DNA by means of the immunoSEQ Assay, a bias-controlled multiplex PCR. Per the authors' processing: The number of nucleated cells in each sample was estimated from the amplification of reference gene primers within the assay. To quantify the absolute abundance of each unique TCRbeta CDR3 rearrangement, sequence reads were collapsed and filtered. For each sample, productive Simpson clonality was calculated as the square root of Simpson's diversity index across productive rearrangements. TCRdb retrieved this table from immuneACCESS and kept in-frame rearrangements only. Not all clones are present; in checked studies, unresolved V genes account for under half, and no reason is known for the remainder. The D gene and trimming were derived from the DNA, and the V and J assignments and clone size from that table. The sample table shows approximately 250,000 clones, and 85% to 95% are seen once. 2.8% of the sample is taken by the ten largest.

Concerning this clone itself: This receptor's antigen is unknown. No much larger clone is present one base from it, and per-base qualities are unavailable.

The sequencing input was PBMCs or T cells enriched from blood (not recorded which). The TCR was taken from a man aged 40-55 years who had been exposed to COVID-19.

CDR3 region: CASSQGGQSEAFF. The base sequence is TGTGCCAGCAGCCAAGGGGGCCAGAGCGAAGCTTTCTTT. The sequence joins TRBV14 to TRBJ1-1; TRBD1 is perhaps the D gene, given 5 matching bases. The CDR3 goes from the cysteine to the phenylalanine over 13 residues. The only DNA kept is the CDR3, 39 bases in frame from the first base. CDR1 and CDR2 are drawn from the germline V gene: SGHDN, FVKESK. A distance of 11 bases separates the germline ends of V and J, which lose 1 base and 8 bases respectively.